These 9 T cell receptor beta chains came from one sample sequenced in a study of blood T cell repertoires in COVID-19. Clones were read by immunoSEQ multiplex PCR, and TCRdb kept only the in-frame ones, dropping some. In the table there are 210,000 or so clones, approximately 81% of which are singletons. Sequencing was done on a sample of peripheral blood. The origin of the receptors is a woman of 80 years or more with active or convalescent COVID-19.

The chain couples TRBV5-4 to TRBJ1-2; 10 bases are a match to TRBD1. V gave up 5 bases and J gave up 8 bases; unmatched junction bases: 12. Germline CDR1 SGHNT, CDR2 YYREEE (reference sequence). The length of the CDR3 is 15 residues. CDR3 protein: CASSPPGQGSSGYTF. In DNA form, the CDR3 reads TGTGCCAGCAGTCCGCCGGGACAGGGGTCGTCGGGCTACACCTTC.

J is TRBJ1-6 and V is TRBV27; 8 bases are shared with TRBD1. The V segment lost 7 bases and the J segment 8 bases; nucleotides outside the gene matches: 10. The CDR3 contains 15 residues. Germline CDR1 and CDR2: MNHEY and SMNVEV (reference sequence). The CDR3 DNA is TGTGCCAGCACCCTACTAAGGACAGGGTATTCACCCCTCCACTTT. Translated, it gives CASTLLRTGYSPLHF.

J is TRBJ2-5 and V is TRBV5-1; D perhaps matches TRBD1 (5 bases). Germline V gives CDR1 SGHRS, CDR2 YFSETQ. The CDR3 is 15 amino acids. The ends were cut back, 0 bases at V and 0 bases at J, with 9 bases in the middle. The CDR3 nucleotides are TGCGCCAGCAGCTTGGCTCAGGGTGACCAAGAGACCCAGTACTTC. It translates to CASSLAQGDQETQYF. Full variable domain (remainder filled in from reference TRBV5-1 and TRBJ2-5): KAGVTQTPRYLIKTRGQQVTLSCSPISGHRSVSWYQQTPGQGLQFLFEYFSETQRNKGNFPGRFSGRQFSNSRSEMNVSTLELGDSALYLCASSLAQGDQETQYFGPGTRLLVL.

This clone was seen a handful of times. The J gene is TRBJ2-7, the V gene TRBV14; perhaps TRBD2 as D (6 bases). With 0 bases removed from V and 5 bases from J, the gap between germline ends came to 14 bases. Looked up from germline, CDR1 is SGHDN and CDR2 is FVKESK. This CDR3 is built from 15 residues. The CDR3 loop is CASSQDLKRAHEQYF. The CDR3, as DNA: TGTGCCAGCAGCCAAGATCTGAAGCGGGCCCACGAGCAGTACTTC. Filled out from reference TRBV14 and TRBJ2-7, the complete variable domain reads EAGVTQFPSHSVIEKGQTVTLRCDPISGHDNLYWYRRVMGKEIKFLLHFVKESKQDESGMPNNRFLAERTGGTYSTLKVQPAELEDSGVYFCASSQDLKRAHEQYFGPGTRLTVT.

CDR3 coding DNA: TGTGCCAGCAGCTTAGTTTTAACTAGCGGCACAGATACGCAGTATTTT. This sequence encodes CASSLVLTSGTDTQYF. The chain links TRBV7-2 to TRBJ2-3; 7 bases align to TRBD2. Trimming took 1 base from V and 1 from J; bases not matched to a gene: 5. The germline V gene encodes CDR1 SGHTA and CDR2 FQGNSA. This CDR3 has 16 amino acids.

This clone was seen only once. The chain recombines TRBV9 with TRBJ2-3; D is possibly TRBD2 (6 bases). CDR3 size: 14 residues. V lost 5 bases to trimming and J lost 0 bases, with 10 bases between them. Germline V CDR1 and CDR2: SGDLS, YYNGEE. For the CDR3, the DNA is TGTGCCAGCAGAAAGACTAGTAGCACAGATACGCAGTATTTT. The encoded protein is CASRKTSSTDTQYF.

The chain has TRBV15 and TRBJ2-2; D gene unclear. Germline V gene sequence: CDR1 LNHNV, CDR2 YYDKDF (reference sequence). The V end lost 0 bases, the J end lost 1 base, and 9 bases lay between the germline ends. The CDR3 is 16 residues long. The CDR3 DNA sequence: TGTGCCACCAGCAGAGATTCCGCAGGGAACACCGGGGAGCTGTTTTTT. It specifies CATSRDSAGNTGELFF.

CDR3 coding DNA: TGTGCCAGCAGCCCCGGACTGCACACTGAAGCTTTCTTT. Translation: CASSPGLHTEAFF. The V call is TRBV5-5, the J call TRBJ1-1; D unresolved. The CDR3 runs to 13 residues. Germline lookup yields CDR1 SGHKS and CDR2 YYEKEE (reference sequence). Trimming removed 4 bases from V and 3 bases from J, with 10 bases in between.

The chain recombines TRBV5-1 with TRBJ2-2; D is possibly TRBD1 (6 bases). The CDR3 totals 15 residues. Germline CDR1 reads SGHRS; CDR2 reads YFSETQ. V dropped 0 bases and J dropped 4 bases, with 10 bases sitting between them. CDR3 amino acids: CASSLAGAGTGELFF. Written as DNA, the CDR3 is TGCGCCAGCAGCTTGGCAGGGGCCGGCACCGGGGAGCTGTTTTTT.